Shown below are 27 T cell receptor beta chains from a single sample sequenced in a study of blood T cell repertoires in COVID-19 (dated by TCRdb to about 2020). The library was prepared using the immunoSEQ multiplex PCR assay. What TCRdb holds here is the immuneACCESS table cut down to in-frame rearrangements. Part of the clones is not present; checked against another copy, under half of the missing clones reflect an unresolved V gene, and the others are unexplained. This sample is represented by about 100,000 clones; roughly nine tenths of them were singletons. The top ten clonotypes cover about 2.2% of the sample. The sample comprised peripheral blood. The receptors were sampled from a man between 45 and 60 years old with active COVID-19.

The CDR3 nucleotides are TGCGCCAGCTCCGGTATTGTCACTCCGGGACAGGAGCACAATGAGCAGTTCTTC. Translation gives CASSGIVTPGQEHNEQFF. V and J are TRBV5-1 and TRBJ2-1; 8 nucleotides align to TRBD1. V trimming: 7 bases; J trimming: 5 bases; junction bases outside the gene matches: 20. The CDR3 has 18 amino acids. Germline V CDR1 and CDR2: SGHRS, YFSETQ.

The chain recombines TRBV5-8 with TRBJ2-7; 10 bases fit TRBD1. V lost 3 bases to trimming and J lost 2 bases; unmatched junction nucleotides: 8. Germline-derived CDR1 and CDR2 are SGHTS and YDEGEE. The CDR3 sequence is 16 residues long. The CDR3 bases are TGTGCCAGCAGCTCCTGGGGACAGGGGAACCCCTACGAGCAGTACTTC. Translation gives CASSSWGQGNPYEQYF.

V and J are TRBV5-5 and TRBJ2-2; TRBD1 matches 7 bases. Trimming took 7 bases from V and 7 from J; bases not matched to a gene: 10. Germline V gene data show CDR1 as SGHKS and CDR2 as YYEKEE (reference sequence). The CDR3 extends over 14 amino acids. This CDR3 is CASGTDRVGGELFF. CDR3 coding DNA: TGTGCCAGCGGAACCGACAGGGTGGGCGGGGAGCTGTTTTTT.

V is TRBV7-9 and J is TRBJ2-7; 11 bases agree with TRBD2. CDR3 size: 14 residues. The V gene's germline CDR1 is SEHNR and CDR2 FQNEAQ (reference sequence). The J segment lost 3 bases and the V segment lost 5 bases, leaving 3 bases of the junction unmatched. Written as DNA, the CDR3 is TGTGCCAGCAGCCCCGGGACTAGCGGCTACGAGCAGTACTTC. The encoded protein is CASSPGTSGYEQYF.

DNA for the CDR3: TGTGCCAGCGATTTGGGACAGTCCTCCAATCAGCCCCAGCATTTT. Its translation: CASDLGQSSNQPQHF. This chain links TRBV19 with TRBJ1-5; 7 positions match TRBD1. From germline, CDR1 is LNHDA and CDR2 SQIVND (reference sequence). After removal of 9 bases from V and 3 bases from J, the junction contained 11 bases not matched to a gene. The CDR3 loop spans 15 amino acids. The full variable domain, completed using reference TRBV19 and TRBJ1-5, is DGGITQSPKYLFRKEGQNVTLSCEQNLNHDAMYWYRQDPGQGLRLIYYSQIVNDFQKGDIAEGYSVSREKKESFPLTVTSAQKNPTAFYLCASDLGQSSNQPQHFGDGTRLSIL.

The chain is built from TRBV11-2 and TRBJ2-7; the match to TRBD1 covers 11 bases. With 4 bases clipped from V and 1 base from J, the junction kept 3 bases outside the gene matches. The CDR3 runs to 15 residues. Germline V gene sequence: CDR1 SGHAT, CDR2 FQNNGV. CDR3 nucleotide sequence: TGTGCCAGCAGCTATGGGACAGGGGGTTCCTACGAGCAGTACTTC. As protein: CASSYGTGGSYEQYF.

The genes are TRBV5-4 and TRBJ1-1, with D perhaps TRBD1 (5 bases). This CDR3 has 15 residues. CDR1 and CDR2 (germline): SGHNT, YYREEE (reference sequence). V was trimmed by 4 bases and J by 1 base, leaving 14 bases between them. CDR3: CASSPRQKQNTEAFF. CDR3 coding DNA: TGTGCCAGCAGCCCAAGACAGAAACAGAACACTGAAGCTTTCTTT.

This clone was seen only once. The V and J genes are TRBV28 and TRBJ1-2; 8 bases agree with TRBD1. This CDR3 has 13 residues. Germline values: CDR1 MDHEN, CDR2 SYDVKM. J was trimmed by 3 bases and V by 5 bases; bases with no gene match: 2. Here the CDR3 reads CASSQGADYGYTF. In DNA, the CDR3 is TGTGCCAGCAGTCAGGGGGCGGACTATGGCTACACCTTC.

V gene TRBV2 combines with J gene TRBJ2-5; the D is unclear. The V gene's germline CDR1 is SNHLY and CDR2 FYNNEI. Trimming cost V 4 bases and J 0 bases, with 6 bases left between them. This CDR3 has 13 amino acids. This chain's CDR3 is CASSVTHQETQYF. DNA for the CDR3: TGTGCCAGCAGTGTGACTCACCAAGAGACCCAGTACTTC.

The rearrangement uses TRBV10-2 and TRBJ1-1, with 9 bases fitting TRBD1. The germline V gene encodes CDR1 WSHSY and CDR2 SAAADI. This CDR3 comprises 13 residues. J was trimmed by 7 bases and V by 5 bases; bases with no gene match: 5. The CDR3 reads CASSPQGAIEAFF. The CDR3 DNA sequence: TGCGCCAGCAGTCCACAGGGGGCGATTGAAGCTTTCTTT.

This clone has only one observation. The rearrangement joins TRBV4-1 to TRBJ1-2; D is unclear. The germline V gene has CDR1 MGHRA and CDR2 YSYEKL. V was cut by 0 bases and J by 8 bases, with 7 bases left in between. The CDR3 contains 12 residues. CDR3 protein: CASSQEGRGYTF. The CDR3 DNA reads TGCGCCAGCAGCCAAGAGGGGAGGGGCTACACCTTC.

The J gene is TRBJ1-3, the V gene TRBV6-1; D gene unclear. The CDR3 extends over 14 amino acids. V lost 3 bases, J lost 1 base, and 7 bases lay in between. Looked up from germline, CDR1 is MNHNS and CDR2 is SASEGT. The CDR3 coding sequence is TGTGCCAGCAGTGAGGCAGGTTCTGGAAACACCATATATTTT. Protein: CASSEAGSGNTIYF.

The CDR3 DNA is TGTGCCACCAGCAGAGTGTGGGGGCGGTACACTGAAGCTTTCTTT. Residues: CATSRVWGRYTEAFF. The chain employs TRBV15 and TRBJ1-1; TRBD1 is a possible D gene (6 bases). The CDR3 contains 15 residues. The V end was cut by 1 base, the J end by 3 bases, with 12 bases between. Per germline, CDR1 LNHNV and CDR2 YYDKDF (reference sequence).

This clone came up once. The V gene is TRBV19, the J gene TRBJ1-2; TRBD1 agrees at 8 bases. The CDR3 is 11 amino acids. Losses at the gene ends were 9 bases for V and 6 bases for J; bases not matched to a gene: 3. Germline CDR1 reads LNHDA; CDR2 reads SQIVND (reference sequence). The CDR3 DNA follows: TGTGCCAGCAGGGGGCCCCATGGCTACACCTTC. Translation gives CASRGPHGYTF.

This chain connects TRBV30 to TRBJ2-5, with 8 bases matching TRBD2. CDR3 size: 15 residues. V lost 7 bases, J lost 3 bases, and 13 bases stayed unmatched. Germline CDR1 GTSNPN, CDR2 SVGIG (reference sequence). CDR3 nucleotides: TGTGCCTTCGTAATGGTTAGCGGGATAAAAGAGACCCAGTACTTC. It translates to CAFVMVSGIKETQYF.

This sequence joins TRBV5-1 and TRBJ1-2; D gene unclear. The CDR3 runs 15 residues. V lost 0 bases and J lost 6, with 15 bases in between. Germline CDR1 is SGHRS and CDR2 is YFSETQ. CDR3 nucleotide sequence: TGCGCCAGCAGCTTGGTAGTCAGCGGAGCGGATGGCTACACCTTC. This encodes CASSLVVSGADGYTF. The variable domain in full, completed from reference TRBV5-1 and TRBJ1-2, reads KAGVTQTPRYLIKTRGQQVTLSCSPISGHRSVSWYQQTPGQGLQFLFEYFSETQRNKGNFPGRFSGRQFSNSRSEMNVSTLELGDSALYLCASSLVVSGADGYTFGSGTRLTVV.

In its sample, this clone was seen once. The chain employs TRBV5-4 and TRBJ2-3; 10 bases agree with TRBD1. With 4 bases clipped from V and 4 bases from J, the junction kept 6 bases outside the gene matches. Germline V lookup: CDR1 SGHNT, CDR2 YYREEE (reference sequence). CDR3 length: 15 residues. CDR3 protein: CASSEGQGWADTQYF. In DNA form, the CDR3 reads TGTGCCAGCAGCGAGGGACAGGGGTGGGCAGATACGCAGTATTTT.

The CDR3 sequence is CASSQDTRGATEAFF. The CDR3 region has the DNA TGTGCCAGCAGCCAAGATACTCGGGGGGCCACTGAAGCTTTCTTT. The genes are TRBV4-2 and TRBJ1-1, with D perhaps TRBD1 (6 bases). Germline lookup yields CDR1 LGHNA and CDR2 YNFKEQ. This CDR3 region has 15 residues. Trimming removed 0 bases from V and 4 bases from J, with 12 bases in between.

V usage is TRBV7-2 and J usage is TRBJ2-1; 8 bases are shared with TRBD1. Germline CDR1 reads SGHTA; CDR2 reads FQGNSA. CDR3 length: 12 amino acids. The V and J ends lost 8 bases and 8 bases, in that order; junction bases with no gene match: 5. The CDR3 coding sequence is TGTGCCAGCGGACAGGGTAGATATGAGCAGTTCTTC. Protein product: CASGQGRYEQFF.

The J gene is TRBJ1-3, the V gene TRBV7-8, with D unresolved. Trimming took off 2 bases at V and 2 bases at J, with 13 bases between the two ends. Germline loops: CDR1 SGHVS, CDR2 FQNEAQ. The CDR3 spans 16 residues. In DNA, the CDR3 is TGTGCCAGCAGCTTAAGGGCGGGGAGTGCTGGAAACACCATATATTTT. This sequence encodes CASSLRAGSAGNTIYF.

The chain couples TRBV18 to TRBJ2-5, with D possibly TRBD1 on 5 matching bases. This CDR3 contains 15 residues. Germline loops: CDR1 KGHSH, CDR2 LQKENI. Trimming cost V 1 base and J 7 bases, with 16 bases left between them. The CDR3 loop is CASSPLTDNYGTQYF. CDR3 DNA: TGTGCCAGCTCACCACTGACAGATAATTATGGGACCCAGTACTTC.

The CDR3 bases are TGCGCCAGCAGCCCGACTAGCGGGAGGCCGTCGGATACGCAGTATTTT. Translating gives CASSPTSGRPSDTQYF. The rearrangement uses TRBV4-1 and TRBJ2-3; 13 nucleotides match TRBD2. Looked up from germline, CDR1 is MGHRA and CDR2 is YSYEKL. The CDR3 has 16 amino acids. V lost 4 bases, J lost 6 bases, and 7 bases stayed unmatched.

This sequence joins TRBV28 and TRBJ2-7; 8 positions match TRBD1. The CDR3 totals 18 residues. Germline V gives CDR1 MDHEN, CDR2 SYDVKM. Germline trimming cut 5 bases from V and 4 bases from J; bases unmatched to any gene: 19. In DNA, the CDR3 is TGTGCCAGCAGTCCCTCGTTACCGGGACAGGTCTTTGGTTACGAGCAGTACGTC. Its protein product is CASSPSLPGQVFGYEQYV.

This clone has a single count. The chain joins TRBV7-8 to TRBJ2-1; 10 bases agree with TRBD2. Germline-derived CDR1 and CDR2 are SGHVS and FQNEAQ. The CDR3 loop spans 17 amino acids. The V segment lost 1 base and the J segment 10 bases; nucleotides outside the gene matches: 13. As DNA, the CDR3 is TGTGCCAGCAGCTTAGTCGCCGCGAGCGGGGGGGCCAAGGAGCAGTTCTTC. Translated: CASSLVAASGGAKEQFF.

The chain joins TRBV6-1 to TRBJ2-5; TRBD1 might be the D (5 bases). Germline lookup yields CDR1 MNHNS and CDR2 SASEGT. This CDR3 is 14 amino acids long. V shed 2 bases and J shed 4 bases, with 11 bases lying between them. The CDR3 DNA reads TGTGCCAGCAGTGAAAAGGGAAGGGGAGAGACCCAGTACTTC. It yields the protein CASSEKGRGETQYF.

This sequence joins TRBV3-1 (or the pseudogene TRBV3-2) and TRBJ2-1; no definite D call. Deletions cut 4 bases from V and 8 bases from J, with 12 bases between. Germline V gene sequence: CDR1 LGHDT, CDR2 YNNKEL (reference sequence). CDR3 length: 13 amino acids. The CDR3 reads CASSLLLPDEQFF. DNA of the CDR3: TGTGCCAGCAGCCTTCTTTTACCGGATGAGCAGTTCTTC.

The CDR3 spells CASSVGFVTDNEQFF. CDR3 sequence (DNA): TGTGCCAGCAGCGTAGGGTTCGTGACAGACAATGAGCAGTTCTTC. The gene calls are TRBV9 and TRBJ2-1; D is possibly TRBD1 (5 bases). Germline assignment: CDR1 SGDLS and CDR2 YYNGEE. The V gene lost 0 bases and the J gene lost 5 bases, with 12 bases spanning the gap. CDR3 length equals 15 residues.